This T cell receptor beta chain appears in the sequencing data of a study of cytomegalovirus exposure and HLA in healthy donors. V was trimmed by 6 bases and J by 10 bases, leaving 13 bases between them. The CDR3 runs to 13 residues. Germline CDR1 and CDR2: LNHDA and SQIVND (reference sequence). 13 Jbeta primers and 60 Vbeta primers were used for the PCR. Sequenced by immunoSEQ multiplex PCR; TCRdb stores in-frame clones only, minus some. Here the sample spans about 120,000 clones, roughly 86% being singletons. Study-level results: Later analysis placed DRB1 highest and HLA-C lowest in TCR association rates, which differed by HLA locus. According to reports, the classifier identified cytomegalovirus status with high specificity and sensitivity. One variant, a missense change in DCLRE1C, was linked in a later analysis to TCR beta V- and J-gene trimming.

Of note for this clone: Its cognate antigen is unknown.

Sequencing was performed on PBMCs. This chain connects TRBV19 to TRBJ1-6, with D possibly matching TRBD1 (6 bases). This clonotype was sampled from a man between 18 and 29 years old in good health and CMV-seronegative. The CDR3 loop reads CASRGRGVSPLHF. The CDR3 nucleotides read TGTGCCAGTAGGGGCAGGGGAGTCTCACCCCTCCACTTT.